The next 22 T cell receptor beta chains were all read from a single sample in a study of T-cell reconstitution after alpha-beta-depleted transplantation in children. A library of TCRbeta sequences, prepared with unique molecular identifiers, was generated. TCRdb re-called the PCR reads with MiXCR, one entry per CDR3 protein. The sample lists nearly 400,000 distinct CDR3 sequences, 20% occurring once. Source: PBMCs from the stem cell graft donor, taken from the stem cell graft. These receptor sequences come from a human donor who donated a stem cell graft to a child with acute myeloid leukemia.

This clonotype was detected ten times or more. The chain links TRBV4-2 to TRBJ2-1; tentative D call: TRBD2 (5 bases). The ends were cut back, 4 bases at V and 6 bases at J, with 19 bases in the middle. The V gene's germline CDR1 is LGHNA and CDR2 YNFKEQ. This CDR3 spans 16 amino acids. The DNA of the CDR3 is TGTGCCAGCAGCCCTGACGTCCAGCGGCCCCGCAATGAGCAGTTCTTC. Protein product: CASSPDVQRPRNEQFF.

This chain links TRBV5-1 with TRBJ1-5; 7 bases are shared with TRBD1. J gave up 0 bases and V 4 bases, and 4 bases lay outside the gene matches. There are 15 residues in the CDR3. The germline CDR1 and CDR2 sequences are SGHRS and YFSETQ. The CDR3, as DNA: TGCGCCAGCAGCCGGACAGGTAATAGCAATCAGCCCCAGCATTTT. Translated: CASSRTGNSNQPQHF.

The gene calls are TRBV2 and TRBJ2-3; TRBD2 matches 8 bases. Germline V gene data show CDR1 as SNHLY and CDR2 as FYNNEI. This CDR3 is 16 amino acids long. J lost 0 bases, V lost 1 base, and 3 bases had no gene match. For the CDR3, the DNA is TGTGCCAGCAGTGAAGGGACTAGCAGAAGCACAGATACGCAGTATTTT. Its translation: CASSEGTSRSTDTQYF. The whole variable domain, filled in from reference TRBV2 and TRBJ2-3, reads EPEVTQTPSHQVTQMGQEVILRCVPISNHLYFYWYRQILGQKVEFLVSFYNNEISEKSEIFDDQFSVERPDGSNFTLKIRSTKLEDSAMYFCASSEGTSRSTDTQYFGPGTRLTVL.

This clonotype came up many times. The rearrangement uses TRBV20-1 and TRBJ2-3, with TRBD1 matching 8 bases. Germline V gene sequence: CDR1 DFQATT, CDR2 SNEGSKA (reference sequence). The CDR3 sequence is 15 residues long. The ends lost 2 bases at V and 1 base at J; junction bases unmatched: 5. The CDR3 spells CSARNAGGGTDTQYF. For the CDR3, the DNA is TGCAGTGCTAGAAACGCAGGGGGCGGCACAGATACGCAGTATTTT.

This chain connects TRBV12-3 or TRBV12-4 to TRBJ2-7; 8 bases are shared with TRBD1. The CDR3 has 17 residues. V lost 3 bases and J lost 3; bases outside the gene matches: 13. CDR3 in amino acids: CASSFHDRGVRGYEQYF. In DNA, the CDR3 is TGTGCCAGCAGTTTCCATGACAGGGGAGTACGTGGCTACGAGCAGTACTTC.

This clonotype was seen only a few times. J is TRBJ2-2 and V is TRBV12-3 or TRBV12-4, with D possibly TRBD2 on 6 matching bases. V lost 4 bases to trimming and J lost 6 bases, with 9 bases between them. CDR3 size: 13 residues. The CDR3 region has the DNA TGTGCCAGCAGTTGGCGGGGAGCCGGGGAGCTGTTTTTT. This gives the protein CASSWRGAGELFF.

Many counts were recorded for this clonotype. This chain uses TRBV20-1 with TRBJ2-1; a possible D gene is TRBD2 (6 bases). Between the trimmed V and J ends, which lost 0 bases and 0 bases, there was a span of 12 bases. Germline V gene sequence: CDR1 DFQATT, CDR2 SNEGSKA (reference sequence). This CDR3 contains 16 residues. CDR3 protein: CSAREGGASSYNEQFF. In DNA form, the CDR3 reads TGCAGTGCTAGAGAGGGCGGGGCCAGCTCCTACAATGAGCAGTTCTTC.

The chain is built from TRBV5-6 and TRBJ2-5; tentative D call: TRBD1 (6 bases). This CDR3 contains 16 residues. Germline CDR1 and CDR2: SGHDT and YYEEEE. V was shortened by 3 bases and J by 1 base, with 16 bases between the two germline ends. The DNA for the CDR3 is TGTGCCAGCAGCTCGGCGGACAGCCATCGCCAAGAGACCCAGTACTTC. Its translation: CASSSADSHRQETQYF. The full variable domain, with the rest looked up from reference TRBV5-6 and TRBJ2-5, is DAGVTQSPTHLIKTRGQQVTLRCSPKSGHDTVSWYQQALGQGPQFIFQYYEEEERQRGNFPDRFSGHQFPNYSSELNVNALLLGDSALYLCASSSADSHRQETQYFGPGTRLLVL.

Here the CDR3 reads CASSPQASSGSYEQYF. The CDR3 DNA sequence: TGCGCCAGCAGCCCCCAGGCGTCTAGCGGATCCTACGAGCAGTACTTC. The rearrangement links TRBV5-1 to TRBJ2-7, with 7 bases lining up with TRBD2. CDR1 and CDR2 (germline): SGHRS, YFSETQ. Losses at the gene ends were 4 bases for V and 1 base for J; bases not matched to a gene: 11. The CDR3 consists of 16 residues. The complete variable domain, with remaining parts taken from reference TRBV5-1 and TRBJ2-7, reads KAGVTQTPRYLIKTRGQQVTLSCSPISGHRSVSWYQQTPGQGLQFLFEYFSETQRNKGNFPGRFSGRQFSNSRSEMNVSTLELGDSALYLCASSPQASSGSYEQYFGPGTRLTVT.

The chain recombines TRBV6-1 with TRBJ2-5; TRBD1 matches at 11 bases. This CDR3 is 14 amino acids long. Germline assignment: CDR1 MNHNS and CDR2 SASEGT. The J segment lost 4 bases and the V segment lost 5 bases, leaving 3 bases of the junction unmatched. CDR3 residues: CASSRTGGRETQYF. In nucleotides, the CDR3 is TGTGCCAGCAGTCGGACAGGGGGCCGAGAGACCCAGTACTTC.

This clonotype was found once. This chain joins TRBV18 and TRBJ2-3; 11 bases are shared with TRBD2. The CDR3 loop spans 15 amino acids. In germline, CDR1 is KGHSH, CDR2 LQKENI. Germline trimming cut 3 bases from V and 8 bases from J; bases unmatched to any gene: 7. The CDR3 here is CASSPIAGGPSTQYF. CDR3 sequence (DNA): TGTGCCAGCTCACCGATAGCGGGAGGGCCGTCTACGCAGTATTTT.

J is TRBJ2-3 and V is TRBV27; D unresolved. The germline V gene encodes CDR1 MNHEY and CDR2 SMNVEV (reference sequence). The CDR3 spans 14 residues. The V end lost 8 bases, the J end lost 1 base, and 13 bases lay between the germline ends. The CDR3 coding sequence is TGTGCCAGCTCAAGCTTTTTGGGCACAGATACGCAGTATTTT. It yields the protein CASSSFLGTDTQYF.

This clonotype was detected a few times. The chain uses TRBV7-2 and TRBJ2-4; perhaps D is TRBD1 or TRBD2 (5 bases each). CDR1 and CDR2 from the germline V gene are SGHTA and FQGNSA. V was cut by 6 bases and J by 6 bases, with 15 bases left in between. The CDR3 covers 14 residues. CDR3 protein: CASRKQAGGNIQYF. In DNA, the CDR3 is TGTGCCAGCAGAAAACAGGCTGGGGGAAACATTCAGTACTTC. The full variable domain, with the rest looked up from reference TRBV7-2 and TRBJ2-4, is GAGVSQSPSNKVTEKGKDVELRCDPISGHTALYWYRQSLGQGLEFLIYFQGNSAPDKSGLPSDRFSAERTGGSVSTLTIQRTQQEDSAVYLCASRKQAGGNIQYFGAGTRLSVL.

This clonotype was observed a few times. This chain joins TRBV12-3 or TRBV12-4 and TRBJ2-7; D gene ambiguous. V dropped 3 bases and J dropped 0 bases, with 9 bases sitting between them. The CDR3 runs to 14 residues. The CDR3 sequence: CASSFGVNSYEQYF. The CDR3 region has the DNA TGTGCCAGCAGTTTTGGGGTTAACTCCTACGAGCAGTACTTC.

This clonotype was counted only a few times. The V and J genes are TRBV23-1 and TRBJ1-4; 10 nucleotides align to TRBD1. TRBV23-1 is classed as an ORF, of uncertain function. This CDR3 is built from 14 residues. J gave up 7 bases and V 7 bases, and 6 bases lay outside the gene matches. The CDR3 here is CASNQGQGFEKLFF. The DNA for the CDR3 is TGCGCCAGCAACCAGGGACAGGGGTTTGAAAAACTGTTTTTT.

V is TRBV15 and J is TRBJ2-3, with D uncertain. Trimming took 0 bases from V and 5 from J, leaving 6 bases between them. Germline loops: CDR1 LNHNV, CDR2 YYDKDF (reference sequence). The CDR3 spans 13 residues. This chain's CDR3 is CATSRDQGDTQYF. The CDR3 nucleotides are TGTGCCACCAGCAGAGATCAAGGAGATACGCAGTATTTT.

This clonotype has just a few counts. The gene calls are TRBV20-1 and TRBJ2-2; 7 bases align to TRBD2. The CDR3 runs 14 residues. Losses at the gene ends were 3 bases for V and 8 bases for J; bases not matched to a gene: 9. The germline CDR1 and CDR2 sequences are DFQATT and SNEGSKA (reference sequence). CDR3 residues: CSASSSGLYGELFF. CDR3 nucleotide sequence: TGCAGTGCTAGCAGTAGCGGGCTCTATGGGGAGCTGTTTTTT.

This clonotype was counted a few times. CDR3 protein: CATSDRNGDTSYEQYF. The CDR3 DNA reads TGTGCCACCAGTGACCGAAACGGGGACACCTCCTACGAGCAGTACTTC. The chain is built from TRBV24-1 and TRBJ2-7; D may be TRBD1 (6 bases). Trimming stripped 4 bases from V and 0 bases from J, with 15 bases between. Germline V CDR1 and CDR2: KGHDR, SFDVKD. There are 16 residues in the CDR3.

The sample holds a few counts of this clonotype. This sequence joins TRBV12-3 or TRBV12-4 and TRBJ1-1; D is unresolved. The ends were cut back, 4 bases at V and 1 base at J, with 7 bases in the middle. CDR3 length: 13 amino acids. CDR3 bases: TGTGCCAGCAGTTGGAAGTCGAACACTGAAGCTTTCTTT. Protein product: CASSWKSNTEAFF.

The chain joins TRBV12-3 or TRBV12-4 to TRBJ1-1; possibly TRBD1 for D (6 bases). V lost 6 bases, J lost 3 bases, and 14 bases lay in between. There are 14 residues in the CDR3. CDR3 DNA: TGTGCCAGCAGAAGAGACAGGATCGACACTGAAGCTTTCTTT. It specifies CASRRDRIDTEAFF.

This clonotype was detected only a few times. This rearrangement joins TRBV20-1 to TRBJ1-6; a possible D gene is TRBD1 (5 bases). Germline values: CDR1 DFQATT, CDR2 SNEGSKA (reference sequence). With 1 base removed from V and 10 bases from J, the gap between germline ends came to 14 bases. This CDR3 has 14 residues. CDR3 coding DNA: TGCAGTGCTAGAGGCCCCAGGGTCGGGTCACCCCTCCACTTT. It specifies CSARGPRVGSPLHF.

J is TRBJ2-5 and V is TRBV3-1; D uncertain. V was clipped by 5 bases and J by 4 bases, with 26 bases between them. The CDR3 is 18 amino acids. Germline CDR1 and CDR2: LGHDT and YNNKEL (reference sequence). CDR3: CASSIPRPPGPRGETQYF. In DNA, the CDR3 is TGTGCCAGCAGCATCCCCCGTCCCCCCGGGCCTCGCGGAGAGACCCAGTACTTC.